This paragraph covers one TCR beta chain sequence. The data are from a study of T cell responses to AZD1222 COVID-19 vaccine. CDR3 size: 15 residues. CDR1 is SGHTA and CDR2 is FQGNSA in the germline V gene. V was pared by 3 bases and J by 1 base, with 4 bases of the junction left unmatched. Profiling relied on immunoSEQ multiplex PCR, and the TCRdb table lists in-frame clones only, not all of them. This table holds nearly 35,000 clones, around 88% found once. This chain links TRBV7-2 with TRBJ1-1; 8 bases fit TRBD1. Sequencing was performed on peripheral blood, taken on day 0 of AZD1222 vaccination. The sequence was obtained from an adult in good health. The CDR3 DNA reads TGTGCCAGCAGCTTCAGGGGGCTGACGAACACTGAAGCTTTCTTT. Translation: CASSFRGLTNTEAFF.